This entry lists 26 T cell receptor beta chains sequenced from one sample in a study of T cells in Graves' hyperthyroidism and ophthalmopathy. Amplification of TCR beta CDR3 regions was performed using RNA transcripts as template. HTBI primers drove first-round RT-PCR of the TCR CDR3. MiXCR was run by TCRdb on the multiplex PCR reads, yielding one entry per CDR3 protein. This table has around 620,000 distinct CDR3 sequences, about 14% appearing once. Material: blood. The origin of the receptors is a woman aged 18-30 years with Graves' ophthalmopathy.

This clonotype was detected many times. This chain connects TRBV6-8 to TRBJ1-1, with 10 bases that match TRBD1. The CDR3 extends over 14 amino acids. CDR1 and CDR2 (germline): MNHGY, SAAAGT. Losses at the gene ends were 7 bases for V and 5 bases for J; bases not matched to a gene: 7. CDR3 sequence: CASTGQGGKTEAFF. In nucleotides, the CDR3 is TGTGCCAGCACCGGACAGGGGGGTAAGACTGAAGCTTTCTTT.

This clonotype has more than one count but fewer than ten. The chain joins TRBV11-3 to TRBJ2-2, with D possibly TRBD1 on 5 matching bases. CDR1 and CDR2 from the germline V gene are SGHNT and YENEEA. This CDR3 has 14 residues. Trimming left V 6 bases short and J 4 bases short, with 12 bases between. CDR3 sequence (DNA): TGTGCCAGCAGAGGGGCCCCGAGCACCGGGGAGCTGTTTTTT. Amino acid sequence: CASRGAPSTGELFF.

This clonotype turned up a few times. The rearrangement joins TRBV20-1 to TRBJ1-1, with unresolved D. The CDR3 has 16 amino acids. V lost 0 bases to trimming and J lost 0 bases, with 14 bases between them. Germline CDR1 is DFQATT and CDR2 is SNEGSKA (reference sequence). The CDR3 coding sequence is TGCAGTGCTAGAGAGAGGACCTTGACCTTGAACACTGAAGCTTTCTTT. This translates into CSARERTLTLNTEAFF.

This clonotype was seen repeatedly, ten times or more. The chain recombines TRBV7-9 with TRBJ1-4, with TRBD1 identical over 8 bases. The CDR3 runs 13 residues. After removal of 3 bases from V and 10 bases from J, the junction contained 4 bases not matched to a gene. Germline CDR1 is SEHNR and CDR2 is FQNEAQ (reference sequence). The CDR3: CASSLTGDGKLFF. The CDR3, as DNA: TGTGCCAGCAGCTTGACAGGGGATGGAAAACTGTTTTTT.

Remarks on this clonotype: A read error may explain this, as a much larger clone is one base away. V and J are TRBV28 and TRBJ2-7; 7 bases are a match to TRBD2. Per the germline V gene, CDR1 is MDHEN and CDR2 is SYDVKM. This CDR3 region has 14 residues. Trimming at V came to 7 bases and at J to 3 bases, leaving 9 bases not matched to a gene. The CDR3 nucleotides read TGTGCCAGCAACACAACCACTAGCGACTACGAGCAGTACTTC. Encoded protein: CASNTTTSDYEQYF.

This chain uses TRBV2 with TRBJ2-2; D remains ambiguous. Germline loops: CDR1 SNHLY, CDR2 FYNNEI. The CDR3 has 11 residues. V was clipped by 9 bases and J by 7 bases, with 9 bases between them. The CDR3 sequence: CARKGGGELFF. Here the CDR3 DNA reads TGTGCCAGGAAAGGTGGCGGGGAGCTGTTTTTT.

This clonotype was found many times. The CDR3 nucleotides are TGCAGTGCTAGAGATCGGGACGCCCGCTCCTACAATGAGCAGTTCTTC. Translated: CSARDRDARSYNEQFF. This chain connects TRBV20-1 to TRBJ2-1; either TRBD1 or TRBD2 may supply D (5 bases each). The CDR3 is made up of 16 amino acids. Trimming removed 0 bases at V and 0 bases at J, with 12 bases between. CDR1 is DFQATT, CDR2 SNEGSKA, per germline (reference sequence).

This clonotype was observed a handful of times. The chain links TRBV12-3 or TRBV12-4 to TRBJ1-1, with D perhaps matching TRBD1 (5 bases). Trimming pared 6 bases from V and 3 bases from J, leaving 20 bases between. CDR3 length equals 16 residues. Here the CDR3 DNA reads TGTGCCAGCAGGCCCCGGGGGGGGGGACGGGACACTGAAGCTTTCTTT. The encoded protein is CASRPRGGGRDTEAFF.

This clonotype was seen many times. The chain joins TRBV2 to TRBJ2-6, with D maybe TRBD1 (5 bases). Germline-derived CDR1 and CDR2 are SNHLY and FYNNEI. The CDR3 covers 15 residues. V lost 4 bases and J 1 base, leaving 8 bases between the germline ends. The CDR3 here is CASSGGASGANVLTF. CDR3 in DNA: TGTGCCAGCAGTGGGGGCGCGTCTGGGGCCAACGTCCTGACTTTC.

This clonotype was seen more than once but under ten times. The chain is built from TRBV6-1 and TRBJ2-3, with TRBD1 matching 10 bases. The CDR3 length is 16 residues. Germline loops: CDR1 MNHNS, CDR2 SASEGT. The junction had 10 bases not matched to a gene; V was cut back by 7 bases and J by 3 bases. The CDR3 DNA reads as TGTGCCAGCATTCCGGTGCCGGGACAGGGGACAGATACGCAGTATTTT. Encoded protein: CASIPVPGQGTDTQYF.

This clonotype was recorded many times. The CDR3 loop reads CAWSAPGTVGTEAFF. The CDR3 nucleotides read TGTGCCTGGAGTGCCCCCGGGACAGTGGGCACTGAAGCTTTCTTT. The J gene is TRBJ1-1, the V gene TRBV30; 7 bases align to TRBD1. Germline-derived CDR1 and CDR2 are GTSNPN and SVGIG (reference sequence). The CDR3 is 15 amino acids. The V segment lost 1 base and the J segment 4 bases; nucleotides outside the gene matches: 9.

This clonotype was seen at least ten times. The J gene is TRBJ2-7, the V gene TRBV2, with 10 bases lining up with TRBD1. Looked up from germline, CDR1 is SNHLY and CDR2 is FYNNEI. V trimming: 8 bases; J trimming: 7 bases; junction bases outside the gene matches: 23. There are 18 residues in the CDR3. The CDR3 is CASGPPQLWDRGIGEQYF. The CDR3 region has the DNA TGTGCCAGCGGCCCCCCGCAGCTCTGGGACAGGGGAATTGGGGAGCAGTACTTC.

This clonotype has ten or more counts. The V and J genes are TRBV6-5 and TRBJ2-7; TRBD2 agrees at 9 bases. V shed 0 bases, J shed 5 bases, and the junction held 11 bases outside the gene matches. Germline assignment: CDR1 MNHEY and CDR2 SVGAGI. The CDR3 covers 17 residues. CDR3 sequence reads: CASSYSGSASGTHEQYF. Written as DNA, the CDR3 is TGTGCCAGCAGTTACTCGGGCTCGGCTAGCGGGACCCACGAGCAGTACTTC.

There are a few counts of this clonotype. This may arise from a read error, as a much more abundant clone is one base away. Lacking the conserved final phenylalanine or tryptophan, this CDR3 likely reflects a read error. The genes are TRBV2 and TRBJ1-1, with TRBD1 as a possible D gene (5 bases). From germline, CDR1 is SNHLY and CDR2 FYNNEI. Trimming took 4 bases from V and 4 from J, leaving 10 bases between them. CDR3 length: 13 residues. Here the CDR3 reads CASSVQVGTEAFL. CDR3 in DNA: TGTGCCAGCAGTGTACAGGTTGGCACTGAAGCTTTCCTT.

This clonotype was seen repeatedly, ten times or more. The chain carries TRBV28 and TRBJ1-2; the D gene is possibly TRBD1 (5 bases). The CDR3 sequence is 15 residues long. The V gene's germline CDR1 is MDHEN and CDR2 SYDVKM. Trimming removed 1 base at V and 4 bases at J, with 13 bases between. As DNA, the CDR3 is TGTGCCAGCAGTTTATCCCGCAGGGAGGGCTATGGCTACACCTTC. Translated: CASSLSRREGYGYTF.

The J gene is TRBJ2-5, the V gene TRBV5-6; TRBD2 is a possible D gene (5 bases). Germline lookup yields CDR1 SGHDT and CDR2 YYEEEE. The CDR3 loop spans 15 amino acids. V lost 1 base and J lost 7, with 17 bases in between. The CDR3 DNA reads TGTGCCAGCAGCTTGTTGAGCAGCGTTCGGGGGACCCAGTACTTC. Its protein is CASSLLSSVRGTQYF.

This clonotype was recorded many times. The rearrangement links TRBV27 to TRBJ1-6; 12 positions match TRBD1. The CDR3 runs to 18 residues. CDR1 and CDR2 from the germline V gene are MNHEY and SMNVEV (reference sequence). With V trimmed by 1 base and J by 4 bases, 5 bases remained unmatched. CDR3 in amino acids: CASSLLGTGGYYNSPLHF. The CDR3, as DNA: TGTGCCAGCAGTTTATTAGGGACAGGGGGCTATTATAATTCACCCCTCCACTTT.

This clonotype was recorded at least ten times. The chain couples TRBV12-3 or TRBV12-4 to TRBJ1-1; 9 positions agree with TRBD1. V dropped 5 bases and J dropped 1; count of bases not matched to a gene: 2. The CDR3 has 14 residues. CDR3 coding DNA: TGTGCCAGCAGTATGACAGGGGGGAACACTGAAGCTTTCTTT. This gives the protein CASSMTGGNTEAFF.

This clonotype appeared a few times. This chain joins TRBV15 and TRBJ1-2; possible D gene TRBD1, 5 bases. Germline CDR1 and CDR2: LNHNV and YYDKDF (reference sequence). The CDR3 is made up of 15 amino acids. Trimming removed 5 bases from V and 1 base from J, with 14 bases in between. CDR3: CATSPAGGGNYGYTF. The CDR3 DNA reads as TGTGCCACCAGCCCTGCTGGGGGGGGTAACTATGGCTACACCTTC.

This clonotype has a count of ten or more. This chain links TRBV2 with TRBJ2-2; 12 nucleotides match TRBD2. The CDR3 length is 17 residues. The ends lost 3 bases at V and 1 base at J; junction bases unmatched: 3. Germline V gene sequence: CDR1 SNHLY, CDR2 FYNNEI. This CDR3 reads CASSELTSGRNTGELFF. The CDR3 nucleotides are TGTGCCAGCAGTGAGCTGACTAGCGGGAGGAACACCGGGGAGCTGTTTTTT. Full variable domain (rest looked up from reference TRBV2 and TRBJ2-2): EPEVTQTPSHQVTQMGQEVILRCVPISNHLYFYWYRQILGQKVEFLVSFYNNEISEKSEIFDDQFSVERPDGSNFTLKIRSTKLEDSAMYFCASSELTSGRNTGELFFGEGSRLTVL.

This clonotype was picked up a small number of times. The V call is TRBV6-2 or TRBV6-3, the J call TRBJ1-4, with D possibly matching TRBD1 (5 bases). Germline CDR1 MNHEY, CDR2 SVGEGT. V gave up 3 bases and J gave up 10 bases, with 15 bases separating them. This CDR3 region has 14 residues. This CDR3 reads CASSYGHLGAKLFF. Written as DNA, the CDR3 is TGTGCCAGCAGTTATGGACACCTCGGGGCAAAACTGTTTTTT.

This clonotype was recorded a few times. The chain links TRBV20-1 to TRBJ2-5; the D gene could be TRBD1 or TRBD2 (5 bases each). Trimming stripped 3 bases from V and 0 bases from J, with 14 bases between. The germline CDR1 and CDR2 sequences are DFQATT and SNEGSKA (reference sequence). This CDR3 has 15 amino acids. CDR3: CSARGTGKYQETQYF. DNA for the CDR3: TGCAGTGCTAGGGGGACCGGGAAATACCAAGAGACCCAGTACTTC.

This clonotype was picked up many times. CDR3 sequence (DNA): TGTGCCAGCAGCCCCCGGACTAGCGGATACGAGCAGTTCTTC. It specifies CASSPRTSGYEQFF. V gene TRBV7-2 combines with J gene TRBJ2-1; 10 positions match TRBD2. CDR3 length: 14 residues. Germline V gene lookup returns CDR1 SGHTA and CDR2 FQGNSA. V was pared by 5 bases and J by 10 bases, with 8 bases of the junction left unmatched.

As to this clonotype: This may be a read error, as it is one base from a much larger clone. CDR3 protein: CASSSGGLKEQYF. The DNA for the CDR3 is TGTGCCAGCAGCTCCGGGGGTCTCAAGGAGCAGTACTTC. The chain joins TRBV7-6 to TRBJ2-7; maybe TRBD2 (6 bases). Trimming removed 4 bases from V and 7 bases from J, with 14 bases in between. Germline CDR1 is SGHVS and CDR2 is FNYEAQ. This CDR3 spans 13 amino acids.

This clonotype was found a few times. One junction end disagrees with the germline gene, perhaps due to a read error. The gene calls are TRBV7-3 and TRBJ1-2, with 10 bases matching TRBD1. CDR1 is SGHTA and CDR2 is FQGTGA in the germline V gene. The CDR3 length is 14 residues. This CDR3 is CAGRPGTGVYGYTF. The CDR3 bases are TGTGCCGGCAGACCCGGGACAGGGGTTTATGGCTACACCTTC.

This clonotype was detected ten times or more. J is TRBJ2-3 and V is TRBV6-1, with no clear D. V gave up 10 bases and J gave up 2 bases, with 19 bases separating them. Germline loops: CDR1 MNHNS, CDR2 SASEGT. The CDR3 length is 15 residues. In DNA, the CDR3 is TGTGCCACCCGACCCCCCTTTGGGGACACAGATACGCAGTATTTT. This gives the protein CATRPPFGDTDTQYF.